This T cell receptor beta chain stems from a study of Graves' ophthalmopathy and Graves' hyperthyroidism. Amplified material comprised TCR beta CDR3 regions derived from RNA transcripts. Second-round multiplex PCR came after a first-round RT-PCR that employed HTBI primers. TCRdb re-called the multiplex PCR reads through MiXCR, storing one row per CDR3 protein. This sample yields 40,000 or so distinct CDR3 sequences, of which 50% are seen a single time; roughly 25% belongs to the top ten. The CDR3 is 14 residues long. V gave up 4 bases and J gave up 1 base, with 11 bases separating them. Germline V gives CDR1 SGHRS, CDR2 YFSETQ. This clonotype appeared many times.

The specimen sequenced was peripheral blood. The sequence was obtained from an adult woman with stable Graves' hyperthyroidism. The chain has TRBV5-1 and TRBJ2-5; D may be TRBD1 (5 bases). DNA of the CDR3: TGCGCCAGCAGCGGGGTGGACACCCAAGAGACCCAGTACTTC. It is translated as CASSGVDTQETQYF.